The source of this TCR beta chain is a study of CD8+CD57+ T cells in acquired aplastic anemia. Patients picked for sequencing had shown CD8+CD57+ cell expansion detected by flow cytometry. Blood samples were obtained from patients who had received no prior therapy. Genomic DNA acted as the template from which TCR beta VDJ combination and CDR3 sequence profiling were carried out. TCRdb fed the reads into MiXCR, producing one record per CDR3 protein. The sample records approximately 220,000 distinct CDR3 sequences, roughly half being singletons. This clonotype has a count of ten or more. The antigen remains unidentified. The ends were cut back, 1 base at V and 2 bases at J, with 12 bases in the middle. Germline loops: CDR1 SEHNR, CDR2 FQNEAQ (reference sequence). The CDR3 runs to 15 residues. General study results and limits: Sharing between patients and controls was observed for around 30 CD8+ CDR3 sequences.

The receptor was derived from a human donor with aplastic anemia. The specimen was sorted CD4+, CD8+, or CD8+CD57+ T cells (not recorded which) from PBMCs. V is TRBV7-9 and J is TRBJ2-7; TRBD1 might be the D (5 bases). CDR3 sequence reads: CASSLEAGLPYEQYF. CDR3 DNA: TGTGCCAGCAGCTTAGAGGCAGGGTTGCCCTACGAGCAGTACTTC.